This TCR beta chain is from a study of CXCR3-negative and CXCR3-positive naive CD8 T cells. UMI-tagged TRB cDNA libraries were built via 5' RACE. TCRdb derives one entry per CDR3 protein from the 5' RACE reads, leaving out DNA. In all, the sample yields around 130,000 distinct CDR3 sequences. Subsets of CD8+ T cells were each sorted in triplicate at about 300,000 cells apiece. Study conclusions and caveats: Unlike memory cells, which differed, naive CXCR3-negative and CXCR3-positive cells had similar TRBV-TRBJ usage. CXCR3-expressing naive cells carried TRB CDR3s more hydrophobic than those of CXCR3-negative naive cells.

A remark on this clonotype: Its antigen is as yet unknown.

CDR1 is MNHEY and CDR2 is SVGAGI in the germline V gene. The CDR3 is 14 residues long. This TCR was recovered from a human donor in good health. Some clones in this sample may be carry-over from other donors' samples. Input material: naive CXCR3+ CD8+ T cells from blood. Subset reported: CD45RO-CCR7+CD27+CD95- naive CD8+ T cells expressing CXCR3 (TNR3+). The rearrangement links TRBV6-5 to TRBJ2-5; without DNA, the TCRdb call of TRBD2 cannot be checked. The CDR3 loop reads CASSGLAGVETQYF.